One and the same sample provided the 32 T cell receptor beta chains below, sequenced in a study of T cells expressing NK-cell markers (dated by TCRdb to 2018 to 2020). Preparation of the library involved 5' RACE. Reads for this sample came from an Illumina HiSeq 2000. Based on TCRdb reprocessing of the reads, there is one entry per CDR3 protein sequence, and DNA is missing. The sample's table covers about 150,000 distinct CDR3 sequences. Roughly 35% of the sample is in the top ten clones. Material: blood T cells: a sorted CD56 or NKG2C T cell subset, CD4+ or CD8+ T cells, or bulk PBMC T cells (not recorded which). The source is a woman between 45 and 65 years old in good health. Donor details come from another sample of the same person, matched by shared clones.

The V call is TRBV12-3 or TRBV12-4, the J call TRBJ2-7; TCRdb selects TRBD1, and the lack of DNA leaves this call unchecked. The length of the CDR3 is 16 residues. The CDR3: CASSSAPGTDTYEQYF.

The rearrangement joins TRBV11-2 to TRBJ2-3; TCRdb proposes TRBD1, but this gene call is untestable without DNA. This CDR3 region has 16 residues. CDR1 is SGHAT and CDR2 is FQNNGV in the germline V gene. Here the CDR3 reads CASSGRDSSFTDTQYF.

The chain couples TRBV4-1 to TRBJ2-3; TCRdb calls TRBD2, which cannot be checked without DNA. The CDR3 has 14 residues. The germline V gene encodes CDR1 MGHRA and CDR2 YSYEKL. CDR3 sequence: CASSQVTSWDTQYF.

The CDR3 spells CASSVAWSTNEKLFF. The chain recombines TRBV9 with TRBJ1-4. The CDR3 has 15 amino acids. Per the germline V gene, CDR1 is SGDLS and CDR2 is YYNGEE.

V usage is TRBV27 and J usage is TRBJ2-7; TCRdb's D gene call, TRBD2, goes unchecked for lack of DNA. CDR3 length equals 14 residues. CDR1 and CDR2 from the germline V gene are MNHEY and SMNVEV (reference sequence). CDR3 protein: CASSSPSGSYEQYF.

The J gene is TRBJ2-1, the V gene TRBV27; the D call of TRBD1 rests on TCRdb alone, since no DNA is present to check it. In germline, CDR1 is MNHEY, CDR2 SMNVEV (reference sequence). The CDR3 consists of 16 residues. CDR3 protein: CASSFMGTGPGDEQFF.

The V and J genes are TRBV20-1 and TRBJ2-5; TCRdb returns TRBD2, unconfirmable since there is no DNA. CDR1 and CDR2 (germline): DFQATT, SNEGSKA (reference sequence). The CDR3 is 15 residues long. The CDR3 reads CSARPQEGSRETQYF.

The J gene is TRBJ2-5, the V gene TRBV19; TCRdb proposes TRBD2, but this gene call is untestable without DNA. The CDR3 sequence is 13 residues long. Germline-derived CDR1 and CDR2 are LNHDA and SQIVND (reference sequence). CDR3 protein: CASSIDSGETQYF.

The chain has TRBV6-5 and TRBJ2-2; TCRdb calls TRBD1, which cannot be checked without DNA. The CDR3 contains 13 residues. Looked up from germline, CDR1 is MNHEY and CDR2 is SVGAGI. The CDR3 sequence: CASTGSDTGELFF.

The V call is TRBV4-1, the J call TRBJ2-7; the D call of TRBD1 rests on TCRdb alone, since no DNA is present to check it. Germline lookup yields CDR1 MGHRA and CDR2 YSYEKL. The CDR3 covers 17 residues. Here the CDR3 reads CASSQAHGGLIGYEQYF.

The chain joins TRBV24-1 to TRBJ2-6. There are 18 residues in the CDR3. CDR1 KGHDR and CDR2 SFDVKD come from the germline V gene. This chain's CDR3 is CATSDLGQRSSGANVLTF.

The chain uses TRBV9 and TRBJ1-1. The CDR3 runs to 13 residues. Germline V CDR1 and CDR2: SGDLS, YYNGEE. CDR3 in amino acids: CASSVVPEGEAFF. Using reference TRBV9 and TRBJ1-1 for the parts outside the CDR3, the full variable domain is DSGVTQTPKHLITATGQRVTLRCSPRSGDLSVYWYQQSLDQGLQFLIQYYNGEERAKGNILERFSAQQFPDLHSELNLSSLELGDSALYFCASSVVPEGEAFFGQGTRLTVV.

The J gene is TRBJ2-5, the V gene TRBV12-3 or TRBV12-4; lacking DNA, the TRBD2 call made by TCRdb goes unchecked. CDR3 length: 14 residues. The CDR3 is CASSLTSGGETQYF.

This chain joins TRBV25-1 and TRBJ2-3; without DNA, the TCRdb call of TRBD1 cannot be checked. Per germline, CDR1 MGHDK and CDR2 SYGVNS. There are 14 residues in the CDR3. Here the CDR3 reads CASSITGGTDTQYF.

This rearrangement joins TRBV20-1 to TRBJ2-1; there is no DNA to check the TCRdb D call of TRBD1. The CDR3 spans 11 residues. CDR1 DFQATT and CDR2 SNEGSKA come from the germline V gene (reference sequence). The CDR3 sequence: CSARGTGDMFF.

This sequence joins TRBV4-1 and TRBJ2-1; TCRdb's D gene call, TRBD2, goes unchecked for lack of DNA. The CDR3 has 15 residues. CDR1 MGHRA and CDR2 YSYEKL come from the germline V gene. CDR3 sequence: CASSHDGIAYNEQFF.

The chain links TRBV4-1 to TRBJ2-1; the D call of TRBD2 rests on TCRdb alone, since no DNA is present to check it. CDR1 is MGHRA and CDR2 is YSYEKL in the germline V gene. CDR3 length: 16 amino acids. Here the CDR3 reads CASSQGTSGRVDEQFF.

The chain is built from TRBV4-1 and TRBJ2-3. Looked up from germline, CDR1 is MGHRA and CDR2 is YSYEKL. This CDR3 region has 15 residues. The CDR3 region is CASSQGVSVADTQYF.

This chain joins TRBV6-4 and TRBJ1-1; with no DNA, the TCRdb D assignment of TRBD1 cannot be verified. Germline V gene sequence: CDR1 MRHNA, CDR2 SNTAGT. This CDR3 contains 14 residues. CDR3 protein: CASSAGTANTEAFF.

The J gene is TRBJ1-1, the V gene TRBV6-2 or TRBV6-3; TCRdb names TRBD1, which stays unverified in the absence of DNA. Germline V gene data show CDR1 as MNHEY and CDR2 as SVGEGT. The length of the CDR3 is 14 residues. The CDR3 region is CASRFSQGNTEAFF.

V gene TRBV7-3 combines with J gene TRBJ2-1; TCRdb outputs TRBD2, but without DNA this stays unchecked. This CDR3 contains 16 residues. The V gene's germline CDR1 is SGHTA and CDR2 FQGTGA. The CDR3 loop reads CASSFGWGALGNEQFF.

V and J are TRBV6-2 or TRBV6-3 and TRBJ2-3. The CDR3 is 13 amino acids. Per germline, CDR1 MNHEY and CDR2 SVGEGT. The CDR3 loop is CASSYLIRDTQYF.

V gene TRBV6-2 or TRBV6-3 combines with J gene TRBJ2-7. The length of the CDR3 is 12 residues. CDR1 and CDR2 from the germline V gene are MNHEY and SVGEGT. CDR3 sequence reads: CASSQNIYEQYF.

The chain combines TRBV30 with TRBJ1-1. Germline assignment: CDR1 GTSNPN and CDR2 SVGIG (reference sequence). The CDR3 length is 12 residues. The CDR3 here is CAWSPEQPEAFF.

The chain couples TRBV7-9 to TRBJ1-5; with no DNA, the TCRdb D assignment of TRBD1 cannot be verified. Germline lookup yields CDR1 SEHNR and CDR2 FQNEAQ (reference sequence). CDR3 length equals 14 residues. CDR3 amino acids: CASSPTGGHQPQHF.

The chain uses TRBV4-1 and TRBJ2-1; absent DNA, TCRdb's TRBD1 call cannot be checked. Germline values: CDR1 MGHRA, CDR2 YSYEKL. The CDR3 extends over 16 amino acids. This chain's CDR3 is CASSQEAGTGGNEQFF.

The chain carries TRBV7-2 and TRBJ1-1; TCRdb reports TRBD1, a call that lacks DNA to check it against. The CDR3 has 14 residues. The germline V gene encodes CDR1 SGHTA and CDR2 FQGNSA. CDR3 protein: CASSPPGTGFPAFF.

The chain uses TRBV12-3 or TRBV12-4 and TRBJ1-1; TCRdb's D call of TRBD1 is untestable without DNA. This CDR3 is built from 14 residues. This CDR3 is CASSLPVPNTEAFF.

The chain has TRBV7-8 and TRBJ1-1; with no DNA, the TCRdb D assignment of TRBD1 cannot be verified. Germline values: CDR1 SGHVS, CDR2 FQNEAQ. The CDR3 spans 15 residues. CDR3 sequence reads: CASSLGVDRGTEAFF.

V usage is TRBV10-3 and J usage is TRBJ2-5; TCRdb picks TRBD2, but there is no DNA to check that call. The CDR3 consists of 13 residues. CDR1 ENHRY and CDR2 SYGVKD come from the germline V gene. CDR3 in amino acids: CAMRENGQETQYF.

The chain couples TRBV4-1 to TRBJ2-5. The CDR3 runs to 13 residues. The germline V gene encodes CDR1 MGHRA and CDR2 YSYEKL. CDR3 in amino acids: CASSQGMLETQYF.

This rearrangement joins TRBV14 to TRBJ2-1; TCRdb indicates TRBD1, and absent DNA this call remains unverified. Germline V gene data show CDR1 as SGHDN and CDR2 as FVKESK. The CDR3 consists of 15 residues. Here the CDR3 reads CASSPRDRGGYEQFF.